The 27 T cell receptor beta chains presented below share a single source sample, sequenced in a study of CD8 T cells in Susac syndrome. Reverse transcription of about 0.45 to 1 ug RNA was carried out with random hexamers. TCRdb processed the immunoSEQ multiplex PCR reads anew with MiXCR; each CDR3 protein has one entry. The sample lists 400,000 to 550,000 distinct CDR3 sequences; 75% to 90% were seen once. Sample: CD8+ T cells from PBMCs. These receptors all come from a human donor with multiple sclerosis.

This clonotype was detected a few times. This chain joins TRBV6-5 and TRBJ2-3; 9 positions agree with TRBD1. This CDR3 comprises 15 residues. J lost 3 bases, V lost 4 bases, and 5 bases had no gene match. Germline lookup yields CDR1 MNHEY and CDR2 SVGAGI. In DNA, the CDR3 is TGTGCCAGCAGTTCCGGGACAGGGAAAACAGATACGCAGTATTTT. This gives the protein CASSSGTGKTDTQYF.

CDR3 sequence reads: CSAGDRMNFAFF. CDR3 DNA sequence: TGCAGTGCGGGGGACAGGATGAATTTTGCTTTCTTT. This chain connects TRBV20-1 to TRBJ1-1; 8 bases match TRBD1. The CDR3 sequence is 12 residues long. V trimming: 6 bases; J trimming: 11 bases; junction bases outside the gene matches: 11. Per germline, CDR1 DFQATT and CDR2 SNEGSKA (reference sequence).

The rearrangement links TRBV27 to TRBJ1-2; perhaps TRBD1 as D (6 bases). V was pared by 0 bases and J by 4 bases, with 9 bases between. The CDR3 length is 14 residues. Germline CDR1 and CDR2: MNHEY and SMNVEV (reference sequence). This CDR3 is CASSLSGGAYGYTF. CDR3 in DNA: TGTGCCAGCAGTTTATCGGGGGGGGCCTATGGCTACACCTTC.

The chain is built from TRBV29-1 and TRBJ2-5; the D is unclear. Per the germline V gene, CDR1 is SQVTM and CDR2 is ANQGSEA. The CDR3 sequence is 13 residues long. V lost 2 bases, J lost 1 base, and 8 bases lay in between. The CDR3 DNA sequence: TGCAGCGTTGAAAGATGGAGCCAAGAGACCCAGTACTTC. Amino acids: CSVERWSQETQYF.

This clonotype was observed once. V gene TRBV2 combines with J gene TRBJ2-1; perhaps D is TRBD1 or TRBD2 (5 bases each). The CDR3 totals 12 residues. CDR1 is SNHLY and CDR2 is FYNNEI in the germline V gene. V lost 6 bases and J lost 9, with 12 bases in between. The CDR3 region is CASRGTRGEQFF. The CDR3 DNA reads TGTGCCAGCAGGGGGACCCGGGGTGAGCAGTTCTTC.

The chain is built from TRBV10-1 and TRBJ2-1, with 9 positions matching TRBD2. There are 14 residues in the CDR3. Germline trimming cut 3 bases from V and 7 bases from J; bases unmatched to any gene: 4. Germline CDR1 is WNHNN and CDR2 is SYGVQD (reference sequence). The CDR3 spells CASSDSGGKNEQFF. The CDR3 bases are TGCGCCAGCAGTGACAGCGGGGGGAAGAATGAGCAGTTCTTC.

The V gene is TRBV10-3, the J gene TRBJ2-7; no clear D gene. V lost 4 bases and J lost 5, with 9 bases in between. This CDR3 is 12 amino acids long. The germline V gene has CDR1 ENHRY and CDR2 SYGVKD. The CDR3 sequence is CAISGGVNEQYF. The CDR3 DNA follows: TGTGCCATCAGTGGTGGGGTAAACGAGCAGTACTTC.

The V call is TRBV2, the J call TRBJ1-5; tentatively, D is TRBD1 (6 bases). The germline V and J ends were trimmed by 7 bases and 3 bases, with 13 bases remaining between them. This CDR3 has 14 residues. The germline V gene has CDR1 SNHLY and CDR2 FYNNEI. CDR3 bases: TGTGCCAGCACCGAGTGGGGGCACAATCAGCCCCAGCATTTT. This encodes CASTEWGHNQPQHF.

V usage is TRBV30 and J usage is TRBJ2-1, with D unclear. CDR3 length: 17 residues. The germline V gene encodes CDR1 GTSNPN and CDR2 SVGIG (reference sequence). Trimming cost V 1 base and J 1 base, with 17 bases left between them. The CDR3 sequence: CAWSEPQDATSYNEQFF. In DNA, the CDR3 is TGTGCCTGGAGTGAACCCCAGGACGCGACATCCTACAATGAGCAGTTCTTC.

A few counts support this clonotype. The chain recombines TRBV4-1 with TRBJ2-1; D unclear. V lost 0 bases to trimming and J lost 5 bases, with 11 bases between them. Germline V lookup: CDR1 MGHRA, CDR2 YSYEKL. The CDR3 is made up of 15 amino acids. CDR3 residues: CASSQDPGSNNEQFF. DNA for the CDR3: TGCGCCAGCAGCCAAGATCCGGGCTCTAACAATGAGCAGTTCTTC.

The chain's CDR3 is CASSFVGGNEQFF. The DNA of the CDR3 is TGTGCCAGCAGCTTCGTGGGAGGGAATGAGCAGTTCTTC. This rearrangement joins TRBV7-9 to TRBJ2-1, with TRBD2 matching 7 bases. This CDR3 spans 13 amino acids. The V and J ends lost 3 bases and 7 bases, in that order; junction bases with no gene match: 3. The germline gives CDR1 SEHNR, CDR2 FQNEAQ (reference sequence).

The rearrangement joins TRBV7-9 to TRBJ2-5; TRBD1 or TRBD2 may be the D gene (6 bases each). The CDR3 has 15 amino acids. The germline gives CDR1 SEHNR, CDR2 FQNEAQ (reference sequence). Trimming cost V 5 bases and J 0 bases, with 13 bases left between them. The CDR3 DNA reads TGTGCCAGCAGCCCCCCCCGGGGGCACCAAGAGACCCAGTACTTC. Its translation: CASSPPRGHQETQYF.

The chain uses TRBV6-2 or TRBV6-3 and TRBJ2-1; D is ambiguous. The CDR3 has 15 amino acids. Germline lookup yields CDR1 MNHEY and CDR2 SVGEGT. The germline V and J ends were trimmed by 4 bases and 4 bases, with 14 bases remaining between them. The CDR3 reads CASSFGPALYNEQFF. The CDR3 region has the DNA TGTGCCAGCAGTTTTGGTCCGGCGCTGTACAATGAGCAGTTCTTC.

J is TRBJ1-1 and V is TRBV12-3 or TRBV12-4; 9 positions agree with TRBD1. CDR3 length equals 15 residues. Trimming removed 4 bases from V and 3 bases from J; junction bases left unmatched: 6. DNA of the CDR3: TGTGCCAGCAGTTCGCCACAGGGGGCTGACACTGAAGCTTTCTTT. This translates into CASSSPQGADTEAFF.

The chain combines TRBV5-1 with TRBJ2-3; 7 positions match TRBD1. V gave up 4 bases and J gave up 5 bases; unmatched junction bases: 10. In germline, CDR1 is SGHRS, CDR2 YFSETQ. The CDR3 consists of 15 residues. As DNA, the CDR3 is TGCGCCAGCAGCGATAACAGGGGTGCGGAAGATACGCAGTATTTT. This translates into CASSDNRGAEDTQYF. Complete variable domain (other parts from reference TRBV5-1 and TRBJ2-3): KAGVTQTPRYLIKTRGQQVTLSCSPISGHRSVSWYQQTPGQGLQFLFEYFSETQRNKGNFPGRFSGRQFSNSRSEMNVSTLELGDSALYLCASSDNRGAEDTQYFGPGTRLTVL.

J is TRBJ1-1 and V is TRBV19, with D possibly being TRBD1 (5 bases). CDR3 length equals 14 residues. Germline loops: CDR1 LNHDA, CDR2 SQIVND (reference sequence). Trimming stripped 9 bases from V and 1 base from J, with 15 bases between. The CDR3 nucleotides read TGTGCCAGCACTGCAGGGAACTCGAACACTGAAGCTTTCTTT. This codes for CASTAGNSNTEAFF.

The chain combines TRBV3-1 with TRBJ2-3, with TRBD2 matching 7 bases. The V gene's germline CDR1 is LGHDT and CDR2 YNNKEL (reference sequence). V shed 2 bases and J 2 bases; nucleotides not matched to a gene: 4. There are 15 residues in the CDR3. The CDR3 loop reads CASSQYLADTDTQYF. The DNA for the CDR3 is TGTGCCAGCAGCCAATATCTAGCGGACACAGATACGCAGTATTTT.

This rearrangement joins TRBV30 to TRBJ1-2, with D possibly being TRBD1 (5 bases). Germline V gives CDR1 GTSNPN, CDR2 SVGIG (reference sequence). The V end was cut by 2 bases, the J end by 3 bases, with 16 bases between. The CDR3 has 15 amino acids. Here the CDR3 DNA reads TGTGCCTGGAGTACCGGGACCGGGACGGACTATGGCTACACCTTC. This codes for CAWSTGTGTDYGYTF.

The chain is built from TRBV18 and TRBJ2-7; TRBD1 matches at 7 bases. V shed 0 bases and J 0 bases; nucleotides not matched to a gene: 2. Germline CDR1 KGHSH, CDR2 LQKENI. The CDR3 contains 15 residues. CDR3 protein: CASSPPDRYSYEQYF. The CDR3 DNA sequence: TGTGCCAGCTCACCACCGGACAGGTACTCCTACGAGCAGTACTTC.

As to this clonotype: A junction boundary mismatches the germline segment, possibly from a read error. This sequence joins TRBV7-8 and TRBJ2-7; D not resolved. The CDR3 has 16 amino acids. Germline CDR1 is SGHVS and CDR2 is FQNEAQ. This CDR3 reads CASSVAPRTGHYEQYF. CDR3 DNA: TGTGCCAGCAGCGTAGCCCCGAGAACGGGTCACTACGAGCAGTACTTC.

The chain carries TRBV6-1 and TRBJ2-1; 10 positions agree with TRBD2. The germline CDR1 and CDR2 sequences are MNHNS and SASEGT. J lost 9 bases, V lost 7 bases, and 6 bases had no gene match. The CDR3 spans 13 residues. The DNA for the CDR3 is TGTGCCAGCACAAGCGGGGGGGCTCTTGAGCAGTTCTTC. Amino acid sequence: CASTSGGALEQFF.

The V gene is TRBV27, the J gene TRBJ2-4, with D perhaps TRBD1 (6 bases). Per the germline V gene, CDR1 is MNHEY and CDR2 is SMNVEV (reference sequence). CDR3 size: 16 residues. Trimming took 2 bases from V and 9 from J, leaving 20 bases between them. The CDR3 sequence: CASSLEGDTVPIIQYF. In DNA, the CDR3 is TGTGCCAGCAGTTTAGAAGGGGACACCGTTCCGATCATTCAGTACTTC.

The rearrangement uses TRBV20-1 and TRBJ1-1, with 10 bases fitting TRBD1. Looked up from germline, CDR1 is DFQATT and CDR2 is SNEGSKA (reference sequence). The CDR3 runs 15 residues. V lost 4 bases, J lost 1 base, and 6 bases stayed unmatched. The CDR3 DNA sequence: TGCAGTGCTAAGGGGACAGGGGAAGCGAACACTGAAGCTTTCTTT. It is translated as CSAKGTGEANTEAFF.

The V call is TRBV29-1, the J call TRBJ2-3; D not resolved. Germline CDR1 reads SQVTM; CDR2 reads ANQGSEA. There are 14 residues in the CDR3. V lost 8 bases to trimming and J lost 2 bases, with 17 bases between them. CDR3 coding DNA: TGCAGCTCATCGGAAGTGTTAACCACAGATACGCAGTATTTT. Translating gives CSSSEVLTTDTQYF.

Comments on this clonotype: Because the CDR3's place on the DNA is in doubt, the DNA is left out and the CDR3 is given as listed by TCRdb. This rearrangement joins TRBV11-2 to TRBJ2-3; TRBD1, as called in the table, went unchecked against the DNA. Germline-derived CDR1 and CDR2 are SGHAT and FQNNGV. Ends included, the CDR3 has 20 residues. The CDR3 sequence: CASSLIGGGRATPAQIRSIF.

The rearrangement uses TRBV4-1 and TRBJ1-1; the D is unclear. The CDR3 has 13 residues. V was pared by 2 bases and J by 1 base, with 5 bases between. The germline V gene has CDR1 MGHRA and CDR2 YSYEKL. The CDR3: CASSQRQNTEAFF. CDR3 DNA sequence: TGCGCCAGCAGCCAAAGACAGAACACTGAAGCTTTCTTT.

The genes are TRBV4-1 and TRBJ1-1; no definite D call. CDR3 length equals 16 residues. CDR1 MGHRA and CDR2 YSYEKL come from the germline V gene. V shed 0 bases and J shed 1 base, with 12 bases lying between them. CDR3 region: CASSQDSRPPNTEAFF. The CDR3 DNA reads TGCGCCAGCAGCCAAGATAGTCGACCGCCGAACACTGAAGCTTTCTTT.